This T cell receptor (beta chain) was obtained from a study of T cell changes during pregnancy in multiple sclerosis. TCRdb keeps only in-frame clones here, not all; method: immunoSEQ multiplex PCR. This table holds 60,000 to 90,000 clones, about 94% found once. The receptor was isolated from a female donor in good health, enrolled as a control in a pregnancy study. The starting material was peripheral blood, obtained in the first trimester of pregnancy.

The CDR3 region is CASSLALSSGSNEQFF. The CDR3 DNA follows: TGTGCCAGCAGCTTGGCCTTATCTAGCGGGAGCAATGAGCAGTTCTTC. The chain combines TRBV5-4 with TRBJ2-1; 10 bases match TRBD2. Germline V gene lookup returns CDR1 SGHNT and CDR2 YYREEE (reference sequence). The V and J ends lost 0 bases and 6 bases, in that order; junction bases with no gene match: 6. The length of the CDR3 is 16 residues.